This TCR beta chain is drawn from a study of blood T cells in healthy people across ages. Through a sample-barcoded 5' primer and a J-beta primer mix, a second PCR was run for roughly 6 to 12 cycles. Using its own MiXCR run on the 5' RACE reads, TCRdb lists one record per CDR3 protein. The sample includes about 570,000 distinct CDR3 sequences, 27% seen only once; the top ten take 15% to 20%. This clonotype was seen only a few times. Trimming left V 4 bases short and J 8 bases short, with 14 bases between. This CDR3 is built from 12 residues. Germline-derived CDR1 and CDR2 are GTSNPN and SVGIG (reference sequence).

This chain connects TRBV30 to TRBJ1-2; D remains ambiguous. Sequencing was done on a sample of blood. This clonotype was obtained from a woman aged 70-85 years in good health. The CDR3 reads CAWIRNYEGYTF. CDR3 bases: TGTGCCTGGATTCGGAACTATGAGGGCTACACCTTC.